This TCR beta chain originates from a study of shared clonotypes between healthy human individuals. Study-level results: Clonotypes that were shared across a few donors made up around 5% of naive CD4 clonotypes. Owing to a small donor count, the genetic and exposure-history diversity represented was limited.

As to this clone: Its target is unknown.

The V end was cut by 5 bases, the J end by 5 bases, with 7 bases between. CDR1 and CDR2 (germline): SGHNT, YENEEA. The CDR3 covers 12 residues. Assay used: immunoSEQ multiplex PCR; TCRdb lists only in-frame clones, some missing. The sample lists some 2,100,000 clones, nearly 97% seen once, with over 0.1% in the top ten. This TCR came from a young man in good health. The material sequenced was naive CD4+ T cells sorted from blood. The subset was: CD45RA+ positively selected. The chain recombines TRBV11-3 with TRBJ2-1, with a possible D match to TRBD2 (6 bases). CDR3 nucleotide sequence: TGTGCCAGCAGCCCGGGGGACAATGAGCAGTTCTTC. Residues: CASSPGDNEQFF.